Listed here are 25 T cell receptor beta chains from one sample, sequenced in a study of identical twins. TCRdb re-analysed the 5' RACE reads in MiXCR, keeping a single row per CDR3 protein. The table has approximately 190,000 distinct CDR3 sequences, about 16% seen once. Another study also made use of these data, one on T cells expressing NK-cell markers.

Sequenced: CD8+ T cells sorted from blood. These receptors were obtained from a woman younger than 35 in good health.

V usage is TRBV30 and J usage is TRBJ2-7; D not certain. V was clipped by 5 bases and J by 2 bases, with 10 bases between them. This CDR3 is 12 amino acids long. CDR1 and CDR2 from the germline V gene are GTSNPN and SVGIG (reference sequence). The DNA of the CDR3 is TGTGCCTGGGCCGGGTCCCCCTACGAGCAGTACTTC. This sequence encodes CAWAGSPYEQYF.

This chain connects TRBV5-5 to TRBJ2-5; a weak D match, TRBD2 (7 bases). Germline-derived CDR1 and CDR2 are SGHKS and YYEKEE (reference sequence). CDR3 length: 15 amino acids. V dropped 4 bases and J dropped 5 bases, with 18 bases sitting between them. The CDR3 DNA reads TGTGCCAGCAGCCCAAACAGGGAGGGATGGGAGACCCAGTACTTC. Residues: CASSPNREGWETQYF.

V is TRBV12-3 or TRBV12-4 and J is TRBJ2-1; D may match TRBD1 or TRBD2 (7 bases each). Trimming cost V 3 bases and J 5 bases, with 14 bases left between them. This CDR3 has 15 residues. CDR3 nucleotides: TGTGCCAGCAGTTTTAGGGGGGGACAGAACAATGAGCAGTTCTTC. Protein sequence: CASSFRGGQNNEQFF.

This chain joins TRBV6-5 and TRBJ2-2; 11 bases map to TRBD2. From germline, CDR1 is MNHEY and CDR2 SVGAGI. The CDR3 covers 19 residues. V gave up 2 bases and J gave up 6 bases; unmatched junction bases: 14. The CDR3 DNA follows: TGTGCCAGCAGTTACGGTCTTATAGCGGGAGGGCCATTCCCCGGGGAGCTGTTTTTT. This translates into CASSYGLIAGGPFPGELFF.

In its sample, this clonotype was seen a few times. This chain links TRBV4-1 with TRBJ1-1; D not certain. In germline, CDR1 is MGHRA, CDR2 YSYEKL. This CDR3 contains 14 residues. V lost 3 bases, J lost 2 bases, and 10 bases lay in between. In DNA, the CDR3 is TGCGCCAGCAGCCAGTCCCGGGGTAACACTGAAGCTTTCTTT. Translating gives CASSQSRGNTEAFF.

This chain links TRBV20-1 with TRBJ2-5; D perhaps matches TRBD2 (5 bases). This CDR3 is built from 14 residues. CDR1 is DFQATT and CDR2 is SNEGSKA in the germline V gene (reference sequence). V lost 6 bases and J lost 5, with 19 bases in between. The CDR3 nucleotides read TGCAGTGCCCCCGAACTGGACTGGGCCGAGACCCAGTACTTC. Its translation is CSAPELDWAETQYF.

This clonotype was observed a few times. The V and J genes are TRBV11-2 and TRBJ2-1, with D maybe TRBD2 (6 bases). Germline loops: CDR1 SGHAT, CDR2 FQNNGV. V was pared by 6 bases and J by 12 bases, with 15 bases between. The CDR3 contains 12 residues. CDR3 sequence: CASREGPVGQFF. The CDR3 bases are TGTGCCAGCAGGGAGGGGCCAGTTGGGCAGTTCTTC.

The sample holds a few counts of this clonotype. The chain carries TRBV15 and TRBJ1-1; D unclear. CDR1 LNHNV and CDR2 YYDKDF come from the germline V gene (reference sequence). CDR3 length: 13 residues. V was cut by 4 bases and J by 2 bases, with 8 bases left in between. DNA for the CDR3: TGTGCCACCAGCATTAACGTTAACACTGAAGCTTTCTTT. This gives the protein CATSINVNTEAFF.

The chain has TRBV29-1 and TRBJ2-1; 13 bases line up with TRBD2. From germline, CDR1 is SQVTM and CDR2 ANQGSEA. J was trimmed by 2 bases and V by 7 bases; bases with no gene match: 8. There are 16 residues in the CDR3. The DNA for the CDR3 is TGCAGCGCCGCCGGGACTAGCGGGGCCACCTACAATGAGCAGTTCTTC. This encodes CSAAGTSGATYNEQFF.

The rearrangement joins TRBV5-6 to TRBJ2-2; possibly TRBD1 or TRBD2 for D (5 bases each). Looked up from germline, CDR1 is SGHDT and CDR2 is YYEEEE. This CDR3 contains 14 residues. Trimming shortened V by 7 bases and J by 1 base, and 11 bases separated the two germline ends. CDR3: CASAEGLNTGELFF. Written as DNA, the CDR3 is TGTGCCAGCGCCGAGGGGCTGAACACCGGGGAGCTGTTTTTT.

This clonotype was seen a few times. V is TRBV4-3 and J is TRBJ2-1; 10 bases map to TRBD2. Germline V gene lookup returns CDR1 LGHNA and CDR2 YSLEER. V was pared by 1 base and J by 5 bases, with 2 bases of the junction left unmatched. The length of the CDR3 is 15 residues. The CDR3 DNA sequence: TGCGCCAGCAGCCAAGGGCTAGCGGGAGACAATGAGCAGTTCTTC. This encodes CASSQGLAGDNEQFF.

For this clonotype: Sequence at one end of the junction differs from germline and may be a read error. The chain employs TRBV4-3 and TRBJ2-1; D assignment may be TRBD1 or TRBD2 (5 bases each). The CDR3 sequence is 14 residues long. CDR1 and CDR2 (germline): LGHNA, YSLEER. CDR3 nucleotide sequence: TGTGCCAGCAGCCCCGGGACCCCCCCACACGGGCAGTTCTTC. Residues: CASSPGTPPHGQFF.

This clonotype was observed a handful of times. This chain joins TRBV5-5 and TRBJ2-3, with 12 bases fitting TRBD2. The V gene's germline CDR1 is SGHKS and CDR2 YYEKEE (reference sequence). This CDR3 is 16 amino acids long. Trimming at V came to 4 bases and at J to 4 bases, leaving 7 bases not matched to a gene. The CDR3 nucleotides read TGTGCCAGCAGCCGGACTAGCGGGAATATGCCAGATACGCAGTATTTT. It encodes CASSRTSGNMPDTQYF.

The chain links TRBV27 to TRBJ2-2; D may match TRBD1 or TRBD2 (5 bases each). CDR3 length: 14 amino acids. V was pared by 4 bases and J by 6 bases, with 12 bases between. Germline CDR1 is MNHEY and CDR2 is SMNVEV (reference sequence). The CDR3 bases are TGTGCCAGCAGTTCCCTTCCGGGGCCCGGGGAGCTGTTTTTT. Protein sequence: CASSSLPGPGELFF.

In its sample, this clonotype was seen a few times. The chain carries TRBV11-2 and TRBJ2-6; D is perhaps TRBD2 (5 bases). Germline V gene data show CDR1 as SGHAT and CDR2 as FQNNGV. The CDR3 consists of 16 residues. V lost 0 bases and J lost 6, with 12 bases in between. The CDR3 reads CASSLERGPQANVLTF. The DNA of the CDR3 is TGTGCCAGCAGCTTAGAACGCGGGCCCCAGGCCAACGTCCTGACTTTC.

This sequence joins TRBV6-1 and TRBJ1-2, with D possibly matching TRBD1 (5 bases). This CDR3 has 14 residues. The ends were cut back, 6 bases at V and 4 bases at J, with 15 bases in the middle. Germline assignment: CDR1 MNHNS and CDR2 SASEGT. CDR3 DNA: TGTGCCAGCAGCCCCGAGGGGAATAGCTATGGCTACACCTTC. This translates into CASSPEGNSYGYTF.

Only a few counts were recorded for this clonotype. The genes are TRBV4-3 and TRBJ1-2; D is ambiguous. The CDR3 spans 16 residues. Germline V CDR1 and CDR2: LGHNA, YSLEER. Trimming left V 3 bases short and J 8 bases short, with 22 bases between. The CDR3 sequence: CASSQDWYQNFGGYTF. CDR3 in DNA: TGCGCCAGCAGCCAGGATTGGTACCAAAACTTTGGCGGCTACACCTTC.

The CDR3 reads CASSPRSGRLEQYF. The CDR3 DNA sequence: TGTGCCAGCAGCCCCCGGAGCGGGAGGCTTGAGCAGTACTTC. The chain employs TRBV7-9 and TRBJ2-7; 9 positions match TRBD2. V dropped 5 bases and J dropped 7; count of bases not matched to a gene: 9. The length of the CDR3 is 14 residues. CDR1 and CDR2 (germline): SEHNR, FQNEAQ (reference sequence). The full variable domain, with the rest looked up from reference TRBV7-9 and TRBJ2-7, is DTGVSQNPRHKITKRGQNVTFRCDPISEHNRLYWYRQTLGQGPEFLTYFQNEAQLEKSRLLSDRFSAERPKGSFSTLEIQRTEQGDSAMYLCASSPRSGRLEQYFGPGTRLTVT.

This clonotype has more than one count but fewer than ten. This chain links TRBV11-3 with TRBJ2-3, with D hard to call. The CDR3 is made up of 12 amino acids. Trimming took off 5 bases at V and 4 bases at J, with 7 bases between the two ends. From germline, CDR1 is SGHNT and CDR2 YENEEA. CDR3 bases: TGTGCCAGCAGCCACCGGGCAGATACGCAGTATTTT. Its translation: CASSHRADTQYF.

The table lists this clonotype with a few counts. This chain joins TRBV5-5 and TRBJ2-2; a weak D match, TRBD2 (5 bases). CDR1 is SGHKS and CDR2 is YYEKEE in the germline V gene (reference sequence). V was pared by 4 bases and J by 2 bases, with 12 bases between. This CDR3 region has 15 residues. The CDR3 is CASSRGLGNTGELFF. Here the CDR3 DNA reads TGTGCCAGCAGCCGCGGACTGGGCAACACCGGGGAGCTGTTTTTT. Looking up the rest from reference TRBV5-5 and TRBJ2-2 gives the full variable domain: DAGVTQSPTHLIKTRGQQVTLRCSPISGHKSVSWYQQVLGQGPQFIFQYYEKEERGRGNFPDRFSARQFPNYSSELNVNALLLGDSALYLCASSRGLGNTGELFFGEGSRLTVL.

The chain recombines TRBV24-1 with TRBJ2-1; no firm D call. This CDR3 is built from 12 residues. Germline lookup yields CDR1 KGHDR and CDR2 SFDVKD. Trimming removed 6 bases from V and 6 bases from J, with 8 bases in between. The DNA for the CDR3 is TGTGCCACCAGTTTCGGAACCAATGAGCAGTTCTTC. This translates into CATSFGTNEQFF.

This clonotype was counted a few times. The chain recombines TRBV20-1 with TRBJ2-7, with TRBD2 matching over 12 bases. Germline CDR1 reads DFQATT; CDR2 reads SNEGSKA (reference sequence). Trimming cost V 3 bases and J 3 bases; bases outside gene matches: 6. The CDR3 runs 15 residues. The CDR3 reads CSASYASGRDYEQYF. The CDR3 region has the DNA TGCAGTGCTAGTTACGCTAGCGGGAGGGACTACGAGCAGTACTTC.

This chain joins TRBV9 and TRBJ1-2; 7 bases line up with TRBD1. The CDR3 is made up of 15 amino acids. J lost 6 bases, V lost 2 bases, and 10 bases had no gene match. Germline V gene sequence: CDR1 SGDLS, CDR2 YYNGEE. CDR3 protein: CASSVGAGTVNGYTF. The CDR3 DNA follows: TGTGCCAGCAGCGTTGGGGCCGGGACAGTTAATGGCTACACCTTC.

This clonotype appeared a few times. V gene TRBV5-1 combines with J gene TRBJ1-1, with D perhaps TRBD1 (6 bases). Germline V gene lookup returns CDR1 SGHRS and CDR2 YFSETQ. This CDR3 has 15 residues. V lost 0 bases, J lost 1 base, and 10 bases lay in between. In DNA form, the CDR3 reads TGCGCCAGCAGCTTGGAGGACAGCCAGAACACTGAAGCTTTCTTT. It codes for CASSLEDSQNTEAFF. Full variable domain (outside the CDR3, taken from reference TRBV5-1 and TRBJ1-1): KAGVTQTPRYLIKTRGQQVTLSCSPISGHRSVSWYQQTPGQGLQFLFEYFSETQRNKGNFPGRFSGRQFSNSRSEMNVSTLELGDSALYLCASSLEDSQNTEAFFGQGTRLTVV.

There are a few counts of this clonotype. The genes are TRBV5-5 and TRBJ2-7; D remains unclear. CDR3 size: 14 residues. V was shortened by 7 bases and J by 1 base, with 15 bases between the two germline ends. The germline V gene encodes CDR1 SGHKS and CDR2 YYEKEE (reference sequence). The CDR3, as DNA: TGTGCCAGCGGCCCCGCAGGCCGATCCTACGAGCAGTACTTC. The encoded protein is CASGPAGRSYEQYF.